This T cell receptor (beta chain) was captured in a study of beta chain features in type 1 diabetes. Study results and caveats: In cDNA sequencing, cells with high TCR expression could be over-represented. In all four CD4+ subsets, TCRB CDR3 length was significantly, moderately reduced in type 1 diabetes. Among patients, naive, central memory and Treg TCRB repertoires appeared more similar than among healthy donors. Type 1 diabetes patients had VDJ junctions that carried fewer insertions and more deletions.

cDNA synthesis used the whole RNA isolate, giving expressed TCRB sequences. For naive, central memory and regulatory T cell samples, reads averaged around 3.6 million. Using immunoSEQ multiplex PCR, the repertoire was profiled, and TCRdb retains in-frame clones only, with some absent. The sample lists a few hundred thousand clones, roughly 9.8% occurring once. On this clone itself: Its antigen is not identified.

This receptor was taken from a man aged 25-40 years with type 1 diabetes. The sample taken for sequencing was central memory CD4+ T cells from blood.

The CDR3 spells CASSLSVGGHRNTEAFF. For the CDR3, the DNA is TGTGCCAGCAGCTTGAGTGTAGGGGGACATCGGAACACTGAAGCTTTCTTT. The chain uses TRBV5-4 and TRBJ1-1; TRBD1 might be the D (6 bases). The ends were cut back, 1 base at V and 1 base at J, with 17 bases in the middle. Germline lookup yields CDR1 SGHNT and CDR2 YYREEE (reference sequence). This CDR3 spans 17 amino acids.